The clone carrying this T cell receptor (beta chain) turned up a few times. Its antigen is as yet unknown. Constant-segment primers were used for 5'RACE, and the resulting TCR alpha and TCR beta cDNA libraries carried sample barcodes and UMIs. TCRdb re-called the 5' RACE reads through MiXCR, storing one row per CDR3 protein. The profile shows roughly 400,000 distinct CDR3 sequences, roughly 18% of them singletons. The CDR3 is 14 amino acids. The V gene's germline CDR1 is LGHDT and CDR2 YNNKEL (reference sequence). Trimming stripped 2 bases from V and 2 bases from J, with 9 bases between. This entry comes from a study of T-cell memory formation after mild COVID-19. Turning to the study itself: In these data, TCR clusters were largely donor specific.

Points from the study as a whole: Clones contracting over day 15 to 85 were CD4/CD8 balanced, with later expanders leaning CD4+. In second-wave clones peaking day 37, SARS-CoV-2 specificity remained unconfirmed.

This receptor was taken from a young man who had mild COVID-19 (a few samples of this study predate the infection). Cell type and time point are not known. Sequenced material: PBMCs or a T cell subset sorted from them (not recorded which). The gene calls are TRBV3-1 and TRBJ1-1, with a possible D match to TRBD1 (5 bases). The CDR3 nucleotides read TGTGCCAGCAGCCAACTAGGGGAAAACACTGAAGCTTTCTTT. Its translation is CASSQLGENTEAFF. Full variable domain (outside the CDR3, taken from reference TRBV3-1 and TRBJ1-1): DTAVSQTPKYLVTQMGNDKSIKCEQNLGHDTMYWYKQDSKKFLKIMFSYNNKELIINETVPNRFSPKSPDKAHLNLHINSLELGDSAVYFCASSQLGENTEAFFGQGTRLTVV.